Shown below are 13 T cell receptor beta chains from a single sample sequenced in a study of regulatory T cells in long-lasting Graves disease. Researchers made TCR beta libraries by using iRepertoire HTBI primers and running Arm-PCR on CDR3 regions. TCRdb passed the multiplex PCR reads through MiXCR, listing each CDR3 protein once. The repertoire holds hundreds of thousands of distinct CDR3 sequences, 20% to 25% seen once, with roughly 6.9% in the top ten. Time point of the sample: persistent/refractory GD, antithyroid drugs over 5 years with positive TRAb. The authors made the TCR library using RNA they extracted from PBMCs. The material sequenced was peripheral blood mononuclear cells (PBMCs), taken when the disease was refractory, from a patient treated with antithyroid drugs. The receptors here all came from a female donor with Graves disease.

This clonotype came up a few times. The genes are TRBV28 and TRBJ2-3; 12 bases are shared with TRBD2. Per the germline V gene, CDR1 is MDHEN and CDR2 is SYDVKM. Germline trimming cut 2 bases from V and 0 bases from J; bases unmatched to any gene: 3. This CDR3 region has 17 residues. This CDR3 reads CASSLRLAGASTDTQYF. In DNA form, the CDR3 reads TGTGCCAGCAGTTTAAGACTAGCGGGGGCCAGCACAGATACGCAGTATTTT.

This clonotype was picked up many times. The chain carries TRBV29-1 and TRBJ2-5; 7 bases are a match to TRBD2. Trimming removed 5 bases from V and 2 bases from J; junction bases left unmatched: 8. CDR3 length: 14 residues. The germline V gene encodes CDR1 SQVTM and CDR2 ANQGSEA. CDR3 DNA sequence: TGCAGCGTTACCCCCACTAGCGAACAAGAGACCCAGTACTTC. Its translation: CSVTPTSEQETQYF.

This clonotype was detected a few times. V usage is TRBV29-1 and J usage is TRBJ1-2; D ambiguous. Between the trimmed V and J ends, which lost 4 bases and 0 bases, there was a span of 9 bases. The CDR3 has 13 residues. CDR1 and CDR2 from the germline V gene are SQVTM and ANQGSEA. In nucleotides, the CDR3 is TGCAGCGTTGTTGCGGGAGCTAACTATGGCTACACCTTC. Translation: CSVVAGANYGYTF.

This clonotype came up many times. The chain links TRBV30 to TRBJ2-5, with D unclear. The germline V gene encodes CDR1 GTSNPN and CDR2 SVGIG (reference sequence). The CDR3 runs 11 residues. V dropped 6 bases and J dropped 5 bases, with 10 bases sitting between them. Here the CDR3 reads CACKTGETQYF. CDR3 bases: TGTGCCTGTAAAACCGGTGAGACCCAGTACTTC.

The rearrangement links TRBV10-3 to TRBJ2-7; D might be TRBD2 (7 bases). CDR1 is ENHRY, CDR2 SYGVKD, per germline. The CDR3 sequence is 15 residues long. Deletions cut 10 bases from V and 2 bases from J, with 21 bases between. The CDR3 loop reads CASSPVPGGAYEQYF. As DNA, the CDR3 is TGTGCCAGCTCACCAGTACCGGGGGGCGCCTACGAGCAGTACTTC.

V is TRBV20-1 and J is TRBJ1-4; no firm D call. The germline V gene has CDR1 DFQATT and CDR2 SNEGSKA (reference sequence). This CDR3 contains 14 residues. V was clipped by 0 bases and J by 8 bases, with 13 bases between them. In nucleotides, the CDR3 is TGCAGTGCTAGAGATCATATAGGGTACGAAAAACTGTTTTTT. Translated: CSARDHIGYEKLFF.

This chain links TRBV10-3 with TRBJ2-7; D tentatively reads TRBD1 or TRBD2 (5 bases each). This CDR3 contains 14 residues. Germline V gene sequence: CDR1 ENHRY, CDR2 SYGVKD. V was pared by 4 bases and J by 4 bases, with 14 bases between. CDR3 coding DNA: TGTGCCATCAGTGGGGACCAGGGAACATACGAGCAGTACTTC. This translates into CAISGDQGTYEQYF.

This clonotype was picked up many times. V usage is TRBV28 and J usage is TRBJ2-2; weak D call: TRBD2 (5 bases). The CDR3 consists of 12 residues. The germline gives CDR1 MDHEN, CDR2 SYDVKM. Trimming stripped 6 bases from V and 5 bases from J, with 7 bases between. The chain's CDR3 is CASSERTGELFF. The CDR3 DNA reads as TGTGCCAGCAGCGAGCGGACCGGGGAGCTGTTTTTT. Filled out from reference TRBV28 and TRBJ2-2, the complete variable domain reads DVKVTQSSRYLVKRTGEKVFLECVQDMDHENMFWYRQDPGLGLRLIYFSYDVKMKEKGDIPEGYSVSREKKERFSLILESASTNQTSMYLCASSERTGELFFGEGSRLTVL.

The table lists this clonotype with many counts. The rearrangement links TRBV5-1 to TRBJ1-1; D gene ambiguous. The V end was cut by 4 bases, the J end by 1 base, with 8 bases between. The CDR3 is made up of 13 amino acids. The germline gives CDR1 SGHRS, CDR2 YFSETQ. The CDR3 reads CASSTQPNTEAFF. Written as DNA, the CDR3 is TGCGCCAGCAGCACGCAACCGAACACTGAAGCTTTCTTT.

The gene calls are TRBV5-4 and TRBJ2-5, with D possibly TRBD2 on 5 matching bases. The CDR3 sequence is 15 residues long. Germline V gene data show CDR1 as SGHNT and CDR2 as YYREEE (reference sequence). Trimming removed 2 bases from V and 2 bases from J, with 13 bases in between. The CDR3 region is CASSFPAPGQETQYF. As DNA, the CDR3 is TGTGCCAGCAGCTTCCCAGCCCCGGGGCAAGAGACCCAGTACTTC.

This clonotype was observed a handful of times. A single base separates this from a much larger clone, so it may be a read error. This chain links TRBV28 with TRBJ2-5, with TRBD2 matching over 7 bases. There are 17 residues in the CDR3. Germline V gives CDR1 MDHEN, CDR2 SYDVKM. The trim removed 8 bases at V and 7 bases at J, leaving 22 bases unmatched. CDR3 region: CASQAYGSVGERGTQYF. The DNA of the CDR3 is TGTGCCAGCCAAGCCTATGGGAGTGTGGGGGAGCGGGGGACCCAGTACTTC.

This clonotype was counted between two and nine times. The chain couples TRBV5-4 to TRBJ1-4, with 12 bases matching TRBD1. The germline CDR1 and CDR2 sequences are SGHNT and YYREEE (reference sequence). There are 18 residues in the CDR3. With 4 bases clipped from V and 12 bases from J, the junction kept 19 bases outside the gene matches. The DNA for the CDR3 is TGTGCCAGCAGCCCCCTCCCGGGACAGGGGGCGGGGATGAAAGAACTGTTTTTT. It encodes CASSPLPGQGAGMKELFF.

In regard to this clonotype: Germline and junction disagree at one end, which may indicate a read error. V usage is TRBV12-3 or TRBV12-4 and J usage is TRBJ2-2; D is perhaps TRBD2 (6 bases). CDR3 length equals 13 residues. The CDR3 region has the DNA TGTGCCAGCGCGGAGGGAGTAACCGGGGGGCTGTTTTTT. Translated, it gives CASAEGVTGGLFF.